The following is a TCR beta chain sequence with its context. Its target is unknown. The sample comes from a study of T cell responses to AZD1222 COVID-19 vaccine. Study results and limitations: Donors skewed white British and female; clonal diversity was possibly underestimated. At baseline, just a handful of AZD1222 recipients tested seropositive.

V was cut by 4 bases and J by 8 bases, with 12 bases left in between. This CDR3 has 13 amino acids. CDR1 GTSNPN and CDR2 SVGIG come from the germline V gene (reference sequence). Only in-frame clones appear in the TCRdb table, and some are missing; sequencing was by immunoSEQ multiplex PCR. The repertoire consists of about 130,000 clones, with 89% occurring once and the leading ten covering more than 4%. The receptor comes from an adult in good health. The rearrangement joins TRBV30 to TRBJ1-6, with D possibly being TRBD1 (6 bases). Sequenced here: peripheral blood, sampled on day 0 of AZD1222 vaccination. Here the CDR3 reads CAWTGEFDSPLHF. The DNA for the CDR3 is TGTGCCTGGACAGGGGAATTTGATTCACCCCTCCACTTT.